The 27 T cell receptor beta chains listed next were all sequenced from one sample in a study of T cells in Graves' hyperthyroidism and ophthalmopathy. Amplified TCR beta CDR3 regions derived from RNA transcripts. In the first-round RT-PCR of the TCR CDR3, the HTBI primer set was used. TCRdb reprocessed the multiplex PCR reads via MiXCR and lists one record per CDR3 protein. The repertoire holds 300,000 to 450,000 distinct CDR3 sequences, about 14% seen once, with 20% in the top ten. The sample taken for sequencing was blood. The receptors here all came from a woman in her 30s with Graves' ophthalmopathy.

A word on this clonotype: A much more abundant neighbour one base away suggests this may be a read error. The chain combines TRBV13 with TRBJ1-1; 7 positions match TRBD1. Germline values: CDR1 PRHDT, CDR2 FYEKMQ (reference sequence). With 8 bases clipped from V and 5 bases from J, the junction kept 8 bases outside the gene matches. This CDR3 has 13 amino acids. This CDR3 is CASGTGVGTEAFF. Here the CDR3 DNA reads TGTGCCAGCGGCACAGGGGTAGGGACTGAAGCTTTCTTT.

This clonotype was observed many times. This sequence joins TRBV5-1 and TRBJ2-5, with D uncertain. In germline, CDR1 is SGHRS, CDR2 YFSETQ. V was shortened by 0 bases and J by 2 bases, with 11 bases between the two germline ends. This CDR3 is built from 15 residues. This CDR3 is CASSLGGQSQETQYF. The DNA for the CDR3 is TGCGCCAGCAGCTTGGGCGGTCAGAGTCAAGAGACCCAGTACTTC.

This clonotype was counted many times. As DNA, the CDR3 is TGCAGTGCTAGAGTCCCCGCGGCGGGGTTGGTGGGGAGCACAGATACGCAGTATTTT. As protein: CSARVPAAGLVGSTDTQYF. This chain uses TRBV20-1 with TRBJ2-3; TRBD2 might be the D (6 bases). The V end was cut by 1 base, the J end by 0 bases, with 23 bases between. The length of the CDR3 is 19 residues. The germline V gene encodes CDR1 DFQATT and CDR2 SNEGSKA (reference sequence).

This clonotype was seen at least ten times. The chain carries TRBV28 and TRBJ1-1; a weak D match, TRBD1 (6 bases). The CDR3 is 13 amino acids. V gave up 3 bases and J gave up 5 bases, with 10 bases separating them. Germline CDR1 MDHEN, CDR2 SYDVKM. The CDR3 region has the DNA TGTGCCAGCAGTTTTTCCGGGACAACTGAAGCTTTCTTT. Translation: CASSFSGTTEAFF.

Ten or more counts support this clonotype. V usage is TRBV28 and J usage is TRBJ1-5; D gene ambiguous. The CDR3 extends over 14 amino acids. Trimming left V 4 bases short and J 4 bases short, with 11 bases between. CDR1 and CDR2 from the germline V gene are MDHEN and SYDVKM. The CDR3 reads CASSYGLSNQPQHF. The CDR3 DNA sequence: TGTGCCAGCAGTTATGGACTGTCGAATCAGCCCCAGCATTTT. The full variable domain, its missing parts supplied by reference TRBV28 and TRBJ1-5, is DVKVTQSSRYLVKRTGEKVFLECVQDMDHENMFWYRQDPGLGLRLIYFSYDVKMKEKGDIPEGYSVSREKKERFSLILESASTNQTSMYLCASSYGLSNQPQHFGDGTRLSIL.

The DNA of the CDR3 is TGTGCCAGCAGTGAGAACGGACTAGCGGGGAACAATGAGCAGTTCTTC. The encoded protein is CASSENGLAGNNEQFF. The V call is TRBV6-1, the J call TRBJ2-1; TRBD2 matches at 12 bases. Germline V gene data show CDR1 as MNHNS and CDR2 as SASEGT. There are 16 residues in the CDR3. The ends lost 3 bases at V and 5 bases at J; junction bases unmatched: 5.

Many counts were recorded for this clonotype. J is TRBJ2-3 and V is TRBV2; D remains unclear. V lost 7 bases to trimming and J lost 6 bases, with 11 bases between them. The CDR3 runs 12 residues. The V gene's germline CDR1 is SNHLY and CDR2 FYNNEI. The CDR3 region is CASILTLDTQYF. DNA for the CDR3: TGTGCCAGCATCCTAACCCTGGATACGCAGTATTTT.

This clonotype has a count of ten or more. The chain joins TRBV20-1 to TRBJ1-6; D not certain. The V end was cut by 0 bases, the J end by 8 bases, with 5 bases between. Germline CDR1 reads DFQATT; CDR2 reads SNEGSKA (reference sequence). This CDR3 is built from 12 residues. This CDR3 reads CSAREGDSPLHF. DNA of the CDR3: TGCAGTGCTAGAGAGGGAGATTCACCCCTCCACTTT.

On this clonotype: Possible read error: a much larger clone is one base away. CDR3 protein: CASSPKQGTGDTIYF. The CDR3 nucleotides are TGTGCCAGCAGTCCAAAACAGGGAACTGGAGACACCATATATTTT. The rearrangement links TRBV12-3 or TRBV12-4 to TRBJ1-3; tentative D call: TRBD1 (6 bases). The CDR3 runs 15 residues.

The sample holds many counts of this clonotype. The CDR3 sequence: CAWSTWDRAYTDTQYF. The CDR3 nucleotides read TGTGCCTGGAGTACCTGGGACAGGGCGTACACAGATACGCAGTATTTT. This chain links TRBV30 with TRBJ2-3, with 9 nucleotides matching TRBD1. Germline lookup yields CDR1 GTSNPN and CDR2 SVGIG (reference sequence). This CDR3 comprises 16 residues. The V segment lost 2 bases and the J segment 2 bases; nucleotides outside the gene matches: 8.

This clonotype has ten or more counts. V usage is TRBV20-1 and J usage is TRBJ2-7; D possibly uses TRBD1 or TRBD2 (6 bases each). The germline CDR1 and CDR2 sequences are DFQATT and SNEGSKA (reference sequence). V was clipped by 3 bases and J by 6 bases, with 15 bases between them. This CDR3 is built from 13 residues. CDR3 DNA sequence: TGCAGTGCTAGTCCCGACGGGGGCGCCGAGCAGTACTTC. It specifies CSASPDGGAEQYF.

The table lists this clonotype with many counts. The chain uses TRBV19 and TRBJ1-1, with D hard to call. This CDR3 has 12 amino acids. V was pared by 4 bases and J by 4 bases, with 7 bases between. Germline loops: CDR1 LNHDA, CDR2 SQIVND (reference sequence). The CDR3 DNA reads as TGTGCCAGTAGTACAAGGACCACTGAAGCTTTCTTT. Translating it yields CASSTRTTEAFF.

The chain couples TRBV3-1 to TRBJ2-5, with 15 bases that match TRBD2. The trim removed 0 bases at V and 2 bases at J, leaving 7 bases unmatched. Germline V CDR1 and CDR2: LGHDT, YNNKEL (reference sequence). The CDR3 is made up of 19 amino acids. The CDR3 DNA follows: TGTGCCAGCAGCCAAGATGGACTAGCGGGGGGGCTGCCGCAAGAGACCCAGTACTTC. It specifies CASSQDGLAGGLPQETQYF.

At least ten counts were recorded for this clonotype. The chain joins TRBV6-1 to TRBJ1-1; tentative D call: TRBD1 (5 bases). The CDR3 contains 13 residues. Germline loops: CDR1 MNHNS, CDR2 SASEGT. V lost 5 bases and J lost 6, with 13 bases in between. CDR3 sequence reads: CASSLPGAAEAFF. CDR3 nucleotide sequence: TGTGCCAGCAGTCTACCTGGGGCGGCTGAAGCTTTCTTT.

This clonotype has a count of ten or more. The CDR3 protein is CASSFFQGAGANVLTF. CDR3 coding DNA: TGTGCCAGCAGTTTTTTCCAGGGGGCTGGGGCCAACGTCCTGACTTTC. The gene calls are TRBV12-3 or TRBV12-4 and TRBJ2-6; 7 positions agree with TRBD1. This CDR3 is built from 16 residues. V shed 3 bases and J 2 bases; nucleotides not matched to a gene: 4.

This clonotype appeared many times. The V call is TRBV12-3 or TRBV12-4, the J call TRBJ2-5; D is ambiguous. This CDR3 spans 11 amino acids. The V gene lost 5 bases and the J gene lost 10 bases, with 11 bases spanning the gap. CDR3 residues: CASSQGLSQYF. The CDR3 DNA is TGTGCCAGCAGTCAAGGCTTGAGCCAGTACTTC.

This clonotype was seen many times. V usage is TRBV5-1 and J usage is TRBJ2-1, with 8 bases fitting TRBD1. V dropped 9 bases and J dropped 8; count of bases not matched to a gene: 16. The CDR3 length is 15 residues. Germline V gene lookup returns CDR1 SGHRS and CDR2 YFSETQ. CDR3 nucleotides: TGCGCCACATCGAAAGGACAGGGTCGGCAATATGAGCAGTTCTTC. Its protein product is CATSKGQGRQYEQFF.

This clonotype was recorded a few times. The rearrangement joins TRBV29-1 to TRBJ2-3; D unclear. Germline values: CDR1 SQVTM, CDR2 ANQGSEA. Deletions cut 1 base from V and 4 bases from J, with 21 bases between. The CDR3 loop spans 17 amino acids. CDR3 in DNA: TGCAGCGTTGAAGGAGCCCAGGCTCCTTCAACCGCAGATACGCAGTATTTT. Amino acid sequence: CSVEGAQAPSTADTQYF.

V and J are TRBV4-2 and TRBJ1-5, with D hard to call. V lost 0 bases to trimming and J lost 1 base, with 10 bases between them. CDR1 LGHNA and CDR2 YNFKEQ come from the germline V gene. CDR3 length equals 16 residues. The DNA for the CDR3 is TGTGCCAGCAGCCAAGATGGTGAGGGAAGCAATCAGCCCCAGCATTTT. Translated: CASSQDGEGSNQPQHF.

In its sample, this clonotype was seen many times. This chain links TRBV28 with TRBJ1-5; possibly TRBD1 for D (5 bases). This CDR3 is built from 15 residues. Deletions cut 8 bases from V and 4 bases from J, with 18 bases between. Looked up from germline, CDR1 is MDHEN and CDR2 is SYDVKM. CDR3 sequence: CASEQFGGMNQPQHF. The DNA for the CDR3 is TGTGCCAGCGAGCAATTCGGGGGGATGAATCAGCCCCAGCATTTT.

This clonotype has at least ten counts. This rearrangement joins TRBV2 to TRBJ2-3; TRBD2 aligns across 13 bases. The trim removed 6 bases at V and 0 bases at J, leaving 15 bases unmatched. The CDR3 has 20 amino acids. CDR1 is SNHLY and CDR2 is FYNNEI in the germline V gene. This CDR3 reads CASSENPGLAGLTSTDTQYF. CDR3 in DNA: TGTGCCAGCAGCGAAAATCCGGGACTAGCGGGGTTAACTAGCACAGATACGCAGTATTTT.

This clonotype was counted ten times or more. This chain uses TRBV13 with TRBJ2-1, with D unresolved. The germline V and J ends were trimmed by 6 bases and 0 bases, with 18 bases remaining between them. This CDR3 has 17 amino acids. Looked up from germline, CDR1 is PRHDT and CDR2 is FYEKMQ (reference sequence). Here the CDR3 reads CASSSGSWVSSYNEQFF. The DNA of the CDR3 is TGTGCCAGCAGTTCTGGGTCGTGGGTGAGCTCCTACAATGAGCAGTTCTTC.

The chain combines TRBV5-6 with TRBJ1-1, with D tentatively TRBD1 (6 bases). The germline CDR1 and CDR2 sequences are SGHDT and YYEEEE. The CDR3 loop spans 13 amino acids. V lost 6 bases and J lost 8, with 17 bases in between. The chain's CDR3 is CASIKQGPNEAFF. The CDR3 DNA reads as TGTGCCAGCATAAAACAGGGACCCAACGAAGCTTTCTTT. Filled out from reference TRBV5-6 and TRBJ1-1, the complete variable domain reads DAGVTQSPTHLIKTRGQQVTLRCSPKSGHDTVSWYQQALGQGPQFIFQYYEEEERQRGNFPDRFSGHQFPNYSSELNVNALLLGDSALYLCASIKQGPNEAFFGQGTRLTVV.

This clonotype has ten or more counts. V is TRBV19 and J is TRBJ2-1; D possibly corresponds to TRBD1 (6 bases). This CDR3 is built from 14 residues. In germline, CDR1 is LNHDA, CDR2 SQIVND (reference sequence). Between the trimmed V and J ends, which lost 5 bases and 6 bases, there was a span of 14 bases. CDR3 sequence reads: CASSPATGSNEQFF. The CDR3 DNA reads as TGTGCCAGTAGTCCGGCGACAGGTTCCAATGAGCAGTTCTTC.

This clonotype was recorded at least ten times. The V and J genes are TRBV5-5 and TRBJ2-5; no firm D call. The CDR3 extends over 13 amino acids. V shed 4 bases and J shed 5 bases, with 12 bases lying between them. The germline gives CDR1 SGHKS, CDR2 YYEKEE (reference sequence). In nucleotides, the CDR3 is TGTGCCAGCAGCCCAAATTTGTTGGAGACCCAGTACTTC. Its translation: CASSPNLLETQYF.

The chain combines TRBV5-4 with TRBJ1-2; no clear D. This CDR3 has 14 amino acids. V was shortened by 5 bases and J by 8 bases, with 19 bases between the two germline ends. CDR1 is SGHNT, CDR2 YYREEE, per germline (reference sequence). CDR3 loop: CASSEVEAMGGYTF. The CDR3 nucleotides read TGTGCCAGCAGTGAGGTTGAGGCCATGGGCGGCTACACCTTC. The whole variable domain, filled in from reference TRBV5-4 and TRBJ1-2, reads ETGVTQSPTHLIKTRGQQVTLRCSSQSGHNTVSWYQQALGQGPQFIFQYYREEENGRGNFPPRFSGLQFPNYSSELNVNALELDDSALYLCASSEVEAMGGYTFGSGTRLTVV.

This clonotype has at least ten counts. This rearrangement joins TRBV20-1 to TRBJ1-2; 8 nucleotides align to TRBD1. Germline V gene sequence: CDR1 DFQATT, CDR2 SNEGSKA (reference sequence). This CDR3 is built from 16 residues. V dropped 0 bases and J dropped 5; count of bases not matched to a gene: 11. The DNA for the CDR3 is TGCAGTGCTAGAGAGACGGGACAGGTCGAGTTTTATGGCTACACCTTC. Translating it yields CSARETGQVEFYGYTF.